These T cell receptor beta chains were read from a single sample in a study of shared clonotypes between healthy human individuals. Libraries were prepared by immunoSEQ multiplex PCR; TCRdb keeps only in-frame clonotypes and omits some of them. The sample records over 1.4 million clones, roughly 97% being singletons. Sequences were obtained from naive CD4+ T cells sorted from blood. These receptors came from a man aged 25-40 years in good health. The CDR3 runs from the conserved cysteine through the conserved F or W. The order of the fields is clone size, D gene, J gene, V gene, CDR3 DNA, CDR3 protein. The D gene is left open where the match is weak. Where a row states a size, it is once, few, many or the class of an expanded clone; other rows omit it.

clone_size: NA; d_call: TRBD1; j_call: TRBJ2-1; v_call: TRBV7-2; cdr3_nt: TGTGCCAGCAGCAAGACAGGGTATGAGCAGTTCTTC; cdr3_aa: CASSKTGYEQFF
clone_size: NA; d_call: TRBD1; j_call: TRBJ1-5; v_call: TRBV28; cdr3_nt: TGTGCCAGCACCCTGGACAGGGGCCGCATGGATCAGCGGGGCAATCAGCCCCAGCATTTT; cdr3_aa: CASTLDRGRMDQRGNQPQHF
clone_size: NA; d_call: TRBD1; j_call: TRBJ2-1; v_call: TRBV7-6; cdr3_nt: TGTGCCAGCAGCTTAGGCCAGGTACAGGGGGTGGAGCAGTTCTTC; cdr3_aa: CASSLGQVQGVEQFF
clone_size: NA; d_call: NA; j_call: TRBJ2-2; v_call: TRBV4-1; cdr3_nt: TGCGCCAGCAGCCAAGTAGAGACTCCTGACACCGGGGAGCTGTTTTTT; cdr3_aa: CASSQVETPDTGELFF
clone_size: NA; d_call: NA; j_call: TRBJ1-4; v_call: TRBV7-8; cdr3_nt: TGTGCCAGCAGCGCTGGGGTTGGGTTCACTAATGAAAAACTGTTTTTT; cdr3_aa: CASSAGVGFTNEKLFF
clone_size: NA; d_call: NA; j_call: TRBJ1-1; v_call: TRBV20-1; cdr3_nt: TGCAGTGCTAGACAGGACACTGAAGCTTTCTTT; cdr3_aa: CSARQDTEAFF
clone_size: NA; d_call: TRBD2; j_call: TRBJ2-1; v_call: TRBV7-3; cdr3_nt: TGTGCCAGCAGCGAAGGGGGGACTAGCGTTGAGCAGTTCTTC; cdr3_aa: CASSEGGTSVEQFF
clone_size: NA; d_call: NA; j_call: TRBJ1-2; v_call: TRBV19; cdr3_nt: TGTGCCAGTAGTACCTCAACCAGGGGCTATGGCTACACCTTC; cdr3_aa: CASSTSTRGYGYTF
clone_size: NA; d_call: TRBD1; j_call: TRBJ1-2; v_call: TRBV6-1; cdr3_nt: TGTGCCAGCAGCCAAGGACAGGGAGTGAGCTATGGCTACACCTTC; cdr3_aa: CASSQGQGVSYGYTF
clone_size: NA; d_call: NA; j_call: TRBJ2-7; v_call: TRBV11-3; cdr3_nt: TGTGCCAGCAGCTCGATAATAGCGGTCACCTACGAGCAGTACTTC; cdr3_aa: CASSSIIAVTYEQYF
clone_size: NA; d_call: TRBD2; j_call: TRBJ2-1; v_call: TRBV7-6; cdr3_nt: TGTGCCAGCAGCCGACAGGGACTAGCGGGACACAATGAGCAGTTCTTC; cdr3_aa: CASSRQGLAGHNEQFF
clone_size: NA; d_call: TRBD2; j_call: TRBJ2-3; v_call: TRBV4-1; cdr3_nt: TGCGCCAGCAGCCGGCTAGCGGGAGGCACAGATACGCAGTATTTT; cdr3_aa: CASSRLAGGTDTQYF
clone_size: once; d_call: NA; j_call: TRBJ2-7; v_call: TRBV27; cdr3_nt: TGTGCCAGCCAAATGGGGTACGAGCAGTACTTC; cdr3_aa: CASQMGYEQYF
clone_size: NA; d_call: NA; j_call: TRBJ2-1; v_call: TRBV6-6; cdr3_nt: TGTGCCAGCAGTTACGCGGCAAAAACAAGCCGGCAGTTCTTC; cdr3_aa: CASSYAAKTSRQFF
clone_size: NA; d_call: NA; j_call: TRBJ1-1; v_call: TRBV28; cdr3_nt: TGTGCCAGCAGGGCCAACCTGAACACTGAAGCTTTCTTT; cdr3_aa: CASRANLNTEAFF
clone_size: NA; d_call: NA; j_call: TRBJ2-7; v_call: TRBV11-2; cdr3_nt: TGTGCCAGCAGCTTAGTACCCAGCTACGAGCAGTACTTC; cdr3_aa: CASSLVPSYEQYF